The source of this T cell receptor beta chain is a study of blood T cell repertoires in COVID-19. Under the authors' procedure: Estimated nucleated cell counts came from reference gene primer amplification. Using immunoSEQ multiplex PCR, the repertoire was profiled, and TCRdb retains in-frame clones only, with some absent. Clone size and V and J calls were adopted from that table, with D and trimming inferred from the DNA. The data show some 150,000 clones, with roughly 90% seen just once and around 4.5% held by the top ten. The ends were cut back, 6 bases at V and 7 bases at J, with 16 bases in the middle. CDR1 is SNHLY and CDR2 is FYNNEI in the germline V gene. The CDR3 totals 14 residues.

This sequence joins TRBV2 and TRBJ1-5; possibly TRBD1 for D (6 bases). Material: PBMCs or T cells enriched from blood (not recorded which). This receptor was taken from a man aged 50-60 years who had recovered from COVID-19. For the CDR3, the DNA is TGTGCCAGCAGCGTACAGGGCCCGGCACAGCCCCAGCATTTT. Translating it yields CASSVQGPAQPQHF.